The source of this TCR beta chain is a study of vaccination and CD4 T cells after COVID-19. Sequenced with the Oncomine TCR Beta short-read assay was DNA taken from cultured CD4+ T cells. Researchers extracted genomic DNA from CD4+ T cells that had been cultured. TCRdb passed the PCR reads through MiXCR, listing each CDR3 protein once. The table has roughly 16,000 distinct CDR3 sequences, roughly three fifths seen once. Stated treatment: roughly 11-day PBMC culture with coronavirus spike peptide pools or control peptides (ViraFEST assay). Trimming took off 5 bases at V and 3 bases at J, with 13 bases between the two ends. CDR1 SEHNR and CDR2 FQNEAQ come from the germline V gene (reference sequence). This CDR3 contains 14 residues. This clonotype has just a few counts. Its antigen is unidentified.

This clonotype was sampled from a human donor who had recovered from COVID-19. The genes are TRBV7-9 and TRBJ1-1; D call uncertain. The sample consisted of CD4+ T cells from blood, cultured in vitro. This chain's CDR3 is CASSPRALDTEAFF. The DNA of the CDR3 is TGTGCCAGCAGCCCACGGGCGTTGGACACTGAAGCTTTCTTT.